This is a list of T cell receptor beta chains from one sample in a study of shared T cell receptors in the human thymus. Repertoires were generated with immunoSEQ multiplex PCR, while TCRdb's copy carries only in-frame clones and drops some. The table records hundreds of thousands of clones, approximately 87% of them present only once. The data were also submitted as part of a second study, on human thymus T cells.

The sequencing sample was made of thymocytes. Receptors originate from a boy in the first two years of life with a congenital heart defect. Each CDR3 is given with its conserved first and last residue. Each record gives: J gene, D gene, V gene, CDR3 length, clone size, CDR3 DNA, CDR3 protein. The D gene is left open where the match is weak. Size is omitted from some rows. Given values are once, few, many or a class for expanded clones.

J gene: TRBJ2-7
D gene: -
V gene: TRBV20-1
CDR3 length: 11
clone size: -
CDR3 DNA: TGCAGTGCTCCAGTTGCGGGAGAGCAGTACTTC
CDR3 protein: CSAPVAGEQYF

J gene: TRBJ2-7
D gene: -
V gene: TRBV25-1
CDR3 length: 16
clone size: -
CDR3 DNA: TGTGCCAGCAGTGAATACTTGACAGGGGAGGGGAACGAGCAGTACTTC
CDR3 protein: CASSEYLTGEGNEQYF

J gene: TRBJ2-2
D gene: TRBD2
V gene: TRBV29-1
CDR3 length: 16
clone size: -
CDR3 DNA: TGCAGCGGGGGGACTAGCGGGAGGGCCGACACCGGGGAGCTGTTTTTT
CDR3 protein: CSGGTSGRADTGELFF

J gene: TRBJ1-5
D gene: -
V gene: TRBV19
CDR3 length: 18
clone size: -
CDR3 DNA: TGTGCCAGTAGATGTGGGGAGGGAGTAAAAGGTGACAATCAGCCCCAGCATTTT
CDR3 protein: CASRCGEGVKGDNQPQHF

J gene: TRBJ1-3
D gene: TRBD1
V gene: TRBV5-1
CDR3 length: 14
clone size: -
CDR3 DNA: TGCGCCAGCAGCTCGACAGGGGACGGAAACACCATATATTTT
CDR3 protein: CASSSTGDGNTIYF

J gene: TRBJ2-7
D gene: TRBD2
V gene: TRBV7-2
CDR3 length: 16
clone size: -
CDR3 DNA: TGTGCCAGCAGCTTAGAAGGCGCGGGAGGGCCGGACGAGCAGTACTTC
CDR3 protein: CASSLEGAGGPDEQYF

J gene: TRBJ2-1
D gene: -
V gene: TRBV12-5
CDR3 length: 13
clone size: -
CDR3 DNA: TGTGCTAGTGGTTCCCTCGGTCGGGATGAGCAGTTCTTC
CDR3 protein: CASGSLGRDEQFF

J gene: TRBJ2-1
D gene: TRBD2
V gene: TRBV15
CDR3 length: 15
clone size: -
CDR3 DNA: TGTGCCACCAGCAGAGATCCGAGCGGGAGGGATGAGCAGTTCTTC
CDR3 protein: CATSRDPSGRDEQFF

J gene: TRBJ1-2
D gene: -
V gene: TRBV7-9
CDR3 length: 13
clone size: -
CDR3 DNA: TGTGCCAGCAGCTTAGCGCTCCAGGGTGGCTACACCTTC
CDR3 protein: CASSLALQGGYTF

J gene: TRBJ2-7
D gene: -
V gene: TRBV6-1
CDR3 length: 15
clone size: -
CDR3 DNA: TGTGCCAGCAGCGCGGTGGAGGGGCCCTCCTACGAGCAGTACTTC
CDR3 protein: CASSAVEGPSYEQYF

J gene: TRBJ1-1
D gene: -
V gene: TRBV23-1
CDR3 length: 17
clone size: once
CDR3 DNA: TGCGCCAGCAGTCAAGGGACACCTAGATTCATGAACACTGAAGCTTTCTTT
CDR3 protein: CASSQGTPRFMNTEAFF

J gene: TRBJ2-1
D gene: TRBD1
V gene: TRBV2
CDR3 length: 14
clone size: -
CDR3 DNA: TGTGCCAGCAGTCCCGGACAGGGGACGAATGAGCAGTTCTTC
CDR3 protein: CASSPGQGTNEQFF

J gene: TRBJ2-1
D gene: -
V gene: TRBV12-2
CDR3 length: 15
clone size: -
CDR3 DNA: TGTGCAAGTCGCCTTAGAGGGGGGGATTACAATGAGCAGTTCTTC
CDR3 protein: CASRLRGGDYNEQFF

J gene: TRBJ2-4
D gene: -
V gene: TRBV6-1
CDR3 length: 17
clone size: -
CDR3 DNA: TGTGCCAGCAGTGAACAACAGGGTTCGGGGGCCAAAAACATTCAGTACTTC
CDR3 protein: CASSEQQGSGAKNIQYF

J gene: TRBJ1-1
D gene: TRBD1
V gene: TRBV5-4
CDR3 length: 15
clone size: once
CDR3 DNA: TGTGCCAGCAGCCGGGACAGGGGGCGGGGCACTGAAGCTTTCTTT
CDR3 protein: CASSRDRGRGTEAFF

J gene: TRBJ1-3
D gene: TRBD1
V gene: TRBV7-2
CDR3 length: 14
clone size: -
CDR3 DNA: TGTGCCAGCAGCATCGGGACAGGCCCAAAGGGGGTATATTTT
CDR3 protein: CASSIGTGPKGVYF

J gene: TRBJ1-1
D gene: TRBD1
V gene: TRBV6-1
CDR3 length: 14
clone size: -
CDR3 DNA: TGTGCCAGCAGTACCACCGGGACAGGGTCTGAAGCTTTCTTT
CDR3 protein: CASSTTGTGSEAFF

J gene: TRBJ2-7
D gene: TRBD2
V gene: TRBV10-1
CDR3 length: 14
clone size: -
CDR3 DNA: TGCGCCAGCAGCTTTAGCGGGAGTCCTAGAGAGCAGTACTTC
CDR3 protein: CASSFSGSPREQYF

J gene: TRBJ2-3
D gene: TRBD2
V gene: TRBV5-1
CDR3 length: 16
clone size: -
CDR3 DNA: TGCGCCAGCAGCTTGGCTAGCGGGAGAAGGGGAGATACGCAGTATTTT
CDR3 protein: CASSLASGRRGDTQYF